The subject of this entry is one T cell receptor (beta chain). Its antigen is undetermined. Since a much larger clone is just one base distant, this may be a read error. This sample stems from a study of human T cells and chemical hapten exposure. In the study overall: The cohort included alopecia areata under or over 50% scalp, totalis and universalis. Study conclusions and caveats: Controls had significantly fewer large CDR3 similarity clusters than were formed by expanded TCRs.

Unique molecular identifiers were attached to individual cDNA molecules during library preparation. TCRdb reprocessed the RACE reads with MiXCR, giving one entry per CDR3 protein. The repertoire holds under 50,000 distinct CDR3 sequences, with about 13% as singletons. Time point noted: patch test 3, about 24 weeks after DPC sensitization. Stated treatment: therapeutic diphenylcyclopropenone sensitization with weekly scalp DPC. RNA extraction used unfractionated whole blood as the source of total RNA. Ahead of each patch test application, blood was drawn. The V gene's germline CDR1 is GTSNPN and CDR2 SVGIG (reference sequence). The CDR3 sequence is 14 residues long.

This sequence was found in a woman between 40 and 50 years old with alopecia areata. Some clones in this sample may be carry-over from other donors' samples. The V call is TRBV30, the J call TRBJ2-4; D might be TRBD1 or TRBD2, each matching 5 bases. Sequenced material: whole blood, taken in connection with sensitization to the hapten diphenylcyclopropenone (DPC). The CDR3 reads CVWRTGTAKNIQYF. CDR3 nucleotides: TGTGTCTGGAGAACCGGGACAGCCAAAAACATTCAGTACTTC.